The T cell receptor (beta chain) under discussion was sequenced for a study of OX40 agonist ivuxolimab in advanced cancers. The ends lost 0 bases at V and 7 bases at J; junction bases unmatched: 6. This CDR3 region has 15 residues. The germline gives CDR1 MNHNS, CDR2 SASEGT. Regarding this clone: Its antigen is undetermined.

The protocol was immunoSEQ multiplex PCR, while the TCRdb copy is restricted to in-frame clones and leaves out a portion. The sample lists 20,000 to 25,000 clones; less than 90% were seen once. Points from the study as a whole: Some nonresponders additionally presented with little normalized T-cell clonal expansion.

The material was CD4+ or CD8+ T cells sorted from blood, obtained in a trial of the OX40 agonist ivuxolimab. The TCR originated in an adult with an advanced solid tumor such as melanoma, head and neck, liver or kidney cancer. The chain employs TRBV6-1 and TRBJ1-2, with 9 bases matching TRBD1. The DNA for the CDR3 is TGTGCCAGCAGTGAAGCGTGGACAGGGGCTCCTGGCTACACCTTC. Protein product: CASSEAWTGAPGYTF.